This TCR beta chain comes out of a study of Graves' ophthalmopathy and Graves' hyperthyroidism. This clonotype was seen repeatedly, ten times or more. Antigen specificity is unknown. Transcripts of RNA were the source for amplifying TCR beta CDR3 regions. HTBI primers primed a first-round RT-PCR, and a second-round multiplex PCR followed. A single record per CDR3 protein comes from TCRdb applying MiXCR to the multiplex PCR reads. The table lists about 600,000 distinct CDR3 sequences, approximately 35% of them singletons, with about 4.2% in the top ten. Germline assignment: CDR1 LNHNV and CDR2 YYDKDF (reference sequence). This CDR3 comprises 15 residues. V shed 5 bases and J 1 base; nucleotides not matched to a gene: 6. The study, taken as a whole, reports: Predictions made by the model for ophthalmopathy progression reached roughly 71% sensitivity and 72% to 85% specificity. The authors also found most expanded thyroid clonotypes above 0.001 frequency in blood.

Patients newly diagnosed with hyperthyroidism, under 2 months' duration, were aged 18 to 65, the study reports. Among the exclusions were patients with other autoimmune diseases, uncontrolled infections, pregnancy or lactation. The receptor was derived from an adult man with Graves' hyperthyroidism. The material sequenced was peripheral blood or thyroid tissue (not recorded which). This sequence joins TRBV15 and TRBJ1-1; 8 bases are a match to TRBD1. CDR3 DNA: TGTGCCACCAGCGGAACAGGGGGTCCGAACACTGAAGCTTTCTTT. This sequence encodes CATSGTGGPNTEAFF.